The 24 T cell receptor beta chains reported below all come from one sample, sequenced in a study of blood T cell repertoires in COVID-19. Produced via immunoSEQ multiplex PCR; TCRdb's table is partial and in-frame only. The sample gives about 130,000 clones, roughly nine tenths of which show up once; around 2.1% is in the top ten. The sample taken for sequencing was peripheral blood. The receptor set was obtained from a man between 50 and 59 years old with COVID-19, enrolled during active disease.

The chain uses TRBV12-3 or TRBV12-4 and TRBJ2-2; possibly TRBD2 for D (5 bases). CDR3 length equals 13 residues. Trimming removed 3 bases from V and 7 bases from J, with 9 bases in between. CDR3 protein: CASSFPSGGELFF. In DNA, the CDR3 is TGTGCCAGCAGTTTCCCAAGCGGCGGGGAGCTGTTTTTT.

In DNA form, the CDR3 reads TGTGCCAGCAGGCCCTGGGGGGACAGGGATGGAGAGCAGTACGTC. Its protein product is CASRPWGDRDGEQYV. This chain connects TRBV27 to TRBJ2-7; 9 positions agree with TRBD1. This CDR3 has 15 residues. Looked up from germline, CDR1 is MNHEY and CDR2 is SMNVEV (reference sequence). Trimming removed 6 bases from V and 7 bases from J; junction bases left unmatched: 13.

The V gene is TRBV24-1, the J gene TRBJ1-2, with TRBD1 matching over 8 bases. Germline V gene data show CDR1 as KGHDR and CDR2 as SFDVKD. This CDR3 is 14 amino acids long. With 4 bases clipped from V and 3 bases from J, the junction kept 3 bases outside the gene matches. Written as DNA, the CDR3 is TGTGCCACCAGTGAAACAGGGGGAGACTATGGCTACACCTTC. Translated: CATSETGGDYGYTF.

V usage is TRBV7-2 and J usage is TRBJ2-1; a possible D gene is TRBD2 (5 bases). Germline lookup yields CDR1 SGHTA and CDR2 FQGNSA. V was trimmed by 1 base and J by 12 bases, leaving 7 bases between them. CDR3 length: 11 residues. The DNA of the CDR3 is TGTGCCAGCAGCTTAGGGAGGCTGCAGTTCTTC. This codes for CASSLGRLQFF.

The chain employs TRBV2 and TRBJ1-2; TRBD1 matches at 8 bases. There are 12 residues in the CDR3. The germline gives CDR1 SNHLY, CDR2 FYNNEI. Trimming removed 5 bases from V and 8 bases from J; junction bases left unmatched: 4. CDR3 loop: CASSLDRGGYTF. The CDR3 DNA is TGTGCCAGCAGTCTAGACAGGGGAGGCTACACCTTC.

The chain links TRBV19 to TRBJ1-2; possibly TRBD1 for D (6 bases). The CDR3 totals 13 residues. Looked up from germline, CDR1 is LNHDA and CDR2 is SQIVND (reference sequence). Trimming shortened V by 4 bases and J by 8 bases, and 14 bases separated the two germline ends. CDR3 sequence reads: CASSTGGTFGYTF. Written as DNA, the CDR3 is TGTGCCAGTAGTACAGGTGGGACATTCGGCTACACCTTC. Full variable domain (outside the CDR3, taken from reference TRBV19 and TRBJ1-2): DGGITQSPKYLFRKEGQNVTLSCEQNLNHDAMYWYRQDPGQGLRLIYYSQIVNDFQKGDIAEGYSVSREKKESFPLTVTSAQKNPTAFYLCASSTGGTFGYTFGSGTRLTVV.

V is TRBV7-3 and J is TRBJ2-4; TRBD2 agrees at 11 bases. CDR3 length: 23 residues. Germline loops: CDR1 SGHTA, CDR2 FQGTGA. V lost 1 base and J lost 1; bases outside the gene matches: 21. The CDR3 coding sequence is TGTGCCAGCAGCTTAAACGACCAAGTCGTCTCGTGGGCTAGCGGGAGGGCCAAAAACATTCAGTACTTC. This sequence encodes CASSLNDQVVSWASGRAKNIQYF.

The V gene is TRBV29-1, the J gene TRBJ2-3; D call uncertain. Trimming stripped 6 bases from V and 4 bases from J, with 11 bases between. The CDR3 consists of 12 residues. Germline V gene data show CDR1 as SQVTM and CDR2 as ANQGSEA. The CDR3 DNA is TGCAGCGTCCGAACGGGTCCAGATACGCAGTATTTT. It encodes CSVRTGPDTQYF.

The chain has TRBV9 and TRBJ2-3, with 8 bases that match TRBD1. The length of the CDR3 is 16 residues. Trimming took 2 bases from V and 6 from J; bases not matched to a gene: 11. The germline V gene encodes CDR1 SGDLS and CDR2 YYNGEE. The CDR3 DNA follows: TGTGCCAGCAGCGTCCGGGACAGGCAAGTCTTGGATACGCAGTATTTT. Protein product: CASSVRDRQVLDTQYF.

The V call is TRBV14, the J call TRBJ1-4; D is unresolved. The germline CDR1 and CDR2 sequences are SGHDN and FVKESK. Trimming took 3 bases from V and 0 from J, leaving 5 bases between them. The CDR3 runs to 14 residues. The CDR3 loop reads CASSQRSTNEKLFF. CDR3 DNA sequence: TGTGCCAGCAGCCAGCGGTCAACTAATGAAAAACTGTTTTTT.

The rearrangement uses TRBV18 and TRBJ2-6; 11 nucleotides line up with TRBD1. The CDR3 is made up of 18 amino acids. V shed 3 bases and J 2 bases; nucleotides not matched to a gene: 6. Germline V gene sequence: CDR1 KGHSH, CDR2 LQKENI. The DNA for the CDR3 is TGTGCCAGCTCACCCGGACAGGGGGCGCCTCCTGGGGCCAACGTCCTGACTTTC. It specifies CASSPGQGAPPGANVLTF.

Only one count was recorded for this clone. V gene TRBV7-9 combines with J gene TRBJ2-7; tentatively, D is TRBD2 (6 bases). V dropped 4 bases and J dropped 3 bases, with 16 bases sitting between them. The CDR3 is 15 residues long. The germline V gene encodes CDR1 SEHNR and CDR2 FQNEAQ (reference sequence). In DNA form, the CDR3 reads TGTGCCAGCAGCTCCGGGGGTCCAAAAAGCTACGAGCAGTACTTC. It codes for CASSSGGPKSYEQYF.

This sequence joins TRBV7-9 and TRBJ1-3, with 8 bases fitting TRBD1. The V gene's germline CDR1 is SEHNR and CDR2 FQNEAQ (reference sequence). The CDR3 is 17 residues long. Germline trimming cut 2 bases from V and 0 bases from J; bases unmatched to any gene: 6. The CDR3 spells CASSLWQGAPSGNTIYF. The CDR3 DNA sequence: TGTGCCAGCAGCTTATGGCAGGGGGCTCCCTCTGGAAACACCATATATTTT.

The chain has TRBV5-8 and TRBJ2-1, with D possibly matching TRBD2 (5 bases). The germline V gene encodes CDR1 SGHTS and CDR2 YDEGEE. V dropped 3 bases and J dropped 0 bases, with 7 bases sitting between them. The CDR3 extends over 14 amino acids. In DNA form, the CDR3 reads TGTGCCAGCAGCTCGGCGGGCTCCTACAATGAGCAGTTCTTC. It specifies CASSSAGSYNEQFF.

This clone was picked up one time. The V and J genes are TRBV19 and TRBJ2-1; 8 nucleotides agree with TRBD2. The CDR3 is 14 amino acids. Germline CDR1 is LNHDA and CDR2 is SQIVND (reference sequence). After removal of 7 bases from V and 6 bases from J, the junction contained 8 bases not matched to a gene. The CDR3 spells CASMLAGRGNEQFF. DNA for the CDR3: TGTGCCAGTATGTTAGCGGGGAGGGGCAATGAGCAGTTCTTC.

This clone was seen just once. V is TRBV3-1 (or the pseudogene TRBV3-2) and J is TRBJ1-1; 7 nucleotides align to TRBD1. The germline V gene encodes CDR1 LGHDT and CDR2 YNNKEL (reference sequence). CDR3 length: 15 amino acids. The V gene end was trimmed by 3 bases and the J gene end by 1 base; junction bases not matched to a gene: 5. The CDR3 coding sequence is TGTGCCAGCAGCCAGGAGGGACAGAAGAACACTGAAGCTTTCTTT. Protein sequence: CASSQEGQKNTEAFF.

V gene TRBV7-9 combines with J gene TRBJ2-7; 9 nucleotides align to TRBD1. This CDR3 region has 19 residues. Germline V gives CDR1 SEHNR, CDR2 FQNEAQ (reference sequence). Unmatched junction bases numbered 19, after V lost 3 bases and J lost 4 bases. In DNA form, the CDR3 reads TGTGCCAGCAGCTTTGGGGGGACAGGGCGCGCTCCCTCCACTTACGAGCAGTACTTC. It specifies CASSFGGTGRAPSTYEQYF.

This chain links TRBV18 with TRBJ2-7, with D perhaps TRBD2 (5 bases). The germline gives CDR1 KGHSH, CDR2 LQKENI. V was clipped by 2 bases and J by 2 bases, with 10 bases between them. CDR3 length equals 14 residues. The DNA of the CDR3 is TGTGCCAGCTCACCAAGCGGCCTACCCTACGAGCAGTACTTC. It translates to CASSPSGLPYEQYF.

The chain couples TRBV18 to TRBJ1-4, with 10 bases fitting TRBD1. From germline, CDR1 is KGHSH and CDR2 LQKENI. The CDR3 runs 17 residues. J gave up 0 bases and V 4 bases, and 5 bases lay outside the gene matches. This chain's CDR3 is CASSLLDRGSTNEKLFF. The CDR3 coding sequence is TGTGCCAGCTCACTACTGGACAGGGGGTCAACTAATGAAAAACTGTTTTTT.

In its sample, this clone was seen once. The chain carries TRBV25-1 and TRBJ1-5; D is uncertain. V was shortened by 2 bases and J by 0 bases, with 5 bases between the two germline ends. This CDR3 has 14 residues. Germline CDR1 MGHDK, CDR2 SYGVNS. The CDR3 sequence: CASSENYSNQPQHF. The CDR3 DNA follows: TGTGCCAGCAGTGAAAATTATAGCAATCAGCCCCAGCATTTT.

This clone has just one count. The genes are TRBV7-6 and TRBJ1-1; D not certain. The CDR3 runs to 14 residues. The germline gives CDR1 SGHVS, CDR2 FNYEAQ. V lost 3 bases to trimming and J lost 0 bases, with 8 bases between them. This chain's CDR3 is CASSFEVVNTEAFF. The CDR3 DNA reads as TGTGCCAGCAGCTTCGAGGTAGTGAACACTGAAGCTTTCTTT.

This clone was seen a single time. The rearrangement links TRBV4-2 to TRBJ2-5; D perhaps matches TRBD1 (6 bases). The germline V gene encodes CDR1 LGHNA and CDR2 YNFKEQ. The germline V and J ends were trimmed by 4 bases and 2 bases, with 17 bases remaining between them. The CDR3 runs 16 residues. The CDR3 nucleotides are TGTGCCAGCAGCCCTACAATTGAGGGGGTGCAAGAGACCCAGTACTTC. Translation: CASSPTIEGVQETQYF.

The genes are TRBV9 and TRBJ2-1, with a weak D call TRBD2 (6 bases). V gave up 0 bases and J gave up 7 bases, with 11 bases separating them. The length of the CDR3 is 14 residues. Germline CDR1 and CDR2: SGDLS and YYNGEE. CDR3 in DNA: TGTGCCAGCAGCGTAGGGACACGGGAGAATGAGCAGTTCTTC. It specifies CASSVGTRENEQFF.

The genes are TRBV6-5 and TRBJ1-5, with D unclear. Germline loops: CDR1 MNHEY, CDR2 SVGAGI. The CDR3 length is 14 residues. V lost 7 bases, J lost 2 bases, and 12 bases lay in between. CDR3 DNA sequence: TGTGCCAGCACTAGACTGGTGGGCAATCAGCCCCAGCATTTT. As protein: CASTRLVGNQPQHF.